The clone carrying this T cell receptor beta chain was detected only a few times. Germline values: CDR1 MNHEY, CDR2 SMNVEV (reference sequence). Between the trimmed V and J ends, which lost 6 bases and 6 bases, there was a span of 8 bases. The CDR3 spans 11 residues. The data belong to a study of T-cell reconstitution after alpha-beta-depleted transplantation in children. During its preparation, the TCRbeta library received unique molecular identifiers. TCRdb passed the PCR reads through MiXCR, listing each CDR3 protein once. The repertoire consists of some 500,000 distinct CDR3 sequences, with about a sixth occurring once and the leading ten covering about 3.1%.

The sequence came from a human donor who donated a stem cell graft to a child with acute lymphoblastic leukemia. The sequencing here drew on PBMCs from the stem cell graft donor, taken from the stem cell graft. The V and J genes are TRBV27 and TRBJ1-2, with D possibly TRBD1 on 5 matching bases. The CDR3 sequence is CASRRGDGYTF. The CDR3 region has the DNA TGTGCCAGCAGGAGGGGCGATGGCTACACCTTC.